These 23 T cell receptor beta chains were sequenced from one sample in a study of shared clonotypes between healthy human individuals. Measured with immunoSEQ multiplex PCR; TCRdb has only the in-frame clones, and not every one. The table includes roughly 650,000 clones, approximately 97% detected once. The sample taken for sequencing was naive CD4+ T cells sorted from blood. The subset: CD45RA+ positively selected. The receptors come from a woman aged 25-40 years in good health.

The table lists this clone with a count of one. The chain has TRBV5-4 and TRBJ2-2, with 8 bases identical to TRBD1. Losses at the gene ends were 9 bases for V and 2 bases for J; bases not matched to a gene: 12. The CDR3 spans 16 residues. Per the germline V gene, CDR1 is SGHNT and CDR2 is YYREEE (reference sequence). CDR3 in amino acids: CATSDPGQANTGELFF. CDR3 coding DNA: TGTGCCACCTCCGACCCGGGACAGGCTAACACCGGGGAGCTGTTTTTT.

This rearrangement joins TRBV5-8 to TRBJ2-1, with a tentative D call TRBD1 (5 bases). The germline CDR1 and CDR2 sequences are SGHTS and YDEGEE. The CDR3 totals 17 residues. V dropped 1 base and J dropped 4 bases, with 18 bases sitting between them. This CDR3 is CASSLSKGSGFYNEQFF. Here the CDR3 DNA reads TGTGCCAGCAGCTTGTCAAAGGGGTCAGGGTTTTACAATGAGCAGTTCTTC.

This chain uses TRBV7-2 with TRBJ2-3; D is undetermined. This CDR3 contains 14 residues. Germline V gene lookup returns CDR1 SGHTA and CDR2 FQGNSA. Deletions cut 1 base from V and 4 bases from J, with 9 bases between. CDR3 nucleotide sequence: TGTGCCAGCAGCTTAGGGGTGTACCCAGATACGCAGTATTTT. Translation gives CASSLGVYPDTQYF.

Regarding this clone: In the same sample, other DNA sequences code for this CDR3. DNA for the CDR3: TGTGCCAGCTCACCCGGACAAGACTACGAGCAGTACTTC. This codes for CASSPGQDYEQYF. This sequence joins TRBV18 and TRBJ2-7; perhaps TRBD1 as D (5 bases). Between the trimmed V and J ends, which lost 3 bases and 3 bases, there was a span of 9 bases. The CDR3 extends over 13 amino acids. The germline V gene has CDR1 KGHSH and CDR2 LQKENI.

The V call is TRBV7-9, the J call TRBJ1-2; no definite D call. Trimming took 1 base from V and 6 from J, leaving 15 bases between them. The CDR3 loop spans 15 amino acids. Germline V gives CDR1 SEHNR, CDR2 FQNEAQ (reference sequence). This CDR3 reads CASSLDLVIQHGYTF. The DNA of the CDR3 is TGTGCCAGCAGCTTAGATTTAGTTATTCAACATGGCTACACCTTC. Full variable domain (outside the CDR3, taken from reference TRBV7-9 and TRBJ1-2): DTGVSQNPRHKITKRGQNVTFRCDPISEHNRLYWYRQTLGQGPEFLTYFQNEAQLEKSRLLSDRFSAERPKGSFSTLEIQRTEQGDSAMYLCASSLDLVIQHGYTFGSGTRLTVV.

The genes are TRBV30 and TRBJ2-7; TRBD1 matches at 12 bases. Germline trimming cut 3 bases from V and 0 bases from J; bases unmatched to any gene: 3. CDR1 is GTSNPN and CDR2 is SVGIG in the germline V gene (reference sequence). This CDR3 contains 15 residues. The CDR3 DNA is TGTGCCTGGAGGGGACAGGGGGCAATCTCCTACGAGCAGTACTTC. Its protein is CAWRGQGAISYEQYF.

The chain joins TRBV27 to TRBJ2-3; D is possibly TRBD1 (6 bases). This CDR3 is 15 amino acids long. Germline V CDR1 and CDR2: MNHEY, SMNVEV (reference sequence). Trimming took 3 bases from V and 4 from J, leaving 14 bases between them. In DNA form, the CDR3 reads TGTGCCAGCAGTTTGAAGGGGACATCTGCAGATACGCAGTATTTT. Its translation: CASSLKGTSADTQYF.

This rearrangement joins TRBV2 to TRBJ1-1; D is uncertain. The V gene lost 5 bases and the J gene lost 6 bases, with 13 bases spanning the gap. Per the germline V gene, CDR1 is SNHLY and CDR2 is FYNNEI. The CDR3 sequence is 13 residues long. CDR3 nucleotides: TGTGCCAGCAGTAGAAGCCCCTGGGCTGAAGCTTTCTTT. Its translation is CASSRSPWAEAFF.

V usage is TRBV13 and J usage is TRBJ2-7, with 9 nucleotides matching TRBD2. Looked up from germline, CDR1 is PRHDT and CDR2 is FYEKMQ (reference sequence). The CDR3 loop spans 14 amino acids. V shed 2 bases, J shed 6 bases, and the junction held 5 bases outside the gene matches. CDR3 nucleotide sequence: TGTGCCAGCAGCTTAAATAGCGGGAGCATCGAGCAGTACTTC. It translates to CASSLNSGSIEQYF.

V is TRBV28 and J is TRBJ2-3; D not certain. The CDR3 extends over 12 amino acids. Trimming cost V 3 bases and J 8 bases, with 9 bases left between them. Germline CDR1 and CDR2: MDHEN and SYDVKM. CDR3 sequence reads: CASSFLLGTQYF. The CDR3 nucleotides read TGTGCCAGCAGTTTCCTCCTCGGTACGCAGTATTTT.

The chain recombines TRBV11-2 with TRBJ1-1; maybe TRBD1 (5 bases). With 4 bases removed from V and 1 base from J, the gap between germline ends came to 16 bases. The CDR3 covers 16 residues. Germline V lookup: CDR1 SGHAT, CDR2 FQNNGV. The CDR3 loop is CASSYQPGLQNTEAFF. The DNA of the CDR3 is TGTGCCAGCAGCTACCAACCGGGACTGCAGAACACTGAAGCTTTCTTT.

The chain carries TRBV7-8 and TRBJ2-5, with TRBD1 identical over 11 bases. Germline CDR1 and CDR2: SGHVS and FQNEAQ. The ends lost 5 bases at V and 1 base at J; junction bases unmatched: 3. The CDR3 is 15 residues long. The CDR3 is CASSQGTGGQETQYF. DNA for the CDR3: TGTGCCAGCAGCCAAGGGACAGGGGGCCAAGAGACCCAGTACTTC.

The rearrangement links TRBV28 to TRBJ2-1; possible D gene TRBD1, 6 bases. V lost 6 bases and J 3 bases, leaving 12 bases between the germline ends. The CDR3 length is 14 residues. Germline loops: CDR1 MDHEN, CDR2 SYDVKM. CDR3 residues: CASSHGTHYNEQFF. The CDR3 bases are TGTGCCAGCAGCCACGGGACACACTACAATGAGCAGTTCTTC.

This clone appeared a single time. The chain combines TRBV27 with TRBJ1-2, with 11 nucleotides matching TRBD1. Trimming at V came to 5 bases and at J to 1 base, leaving 6 bases not matched to a gene. The CDR3 has 16 residues. Germline V lookup: CDR1 MNHEY, CDR2 SMNVEV (reference sequence). The CDR3: CASSPMGTGGNYGYTF. In DNA, the CDR3 is TGTGCCAGCAGTCCCATGGGGACAGGGGGTAACTATGGCTACACCTTC.

J is TRBJ1-2 and V is TRBV6-4; 9 bases map to TRBD1. With V trimmed by 5 bases and J by 4 bases, 11 bases remained unmatched. Germline loops: CDR1 MRHNA, CDR2 SNTAGT. The CDR3 is 16 amino acids. In DNA, the CDR3 is TGTGCCAGCAGTCCCTTCGGAGGACAGGGGTTCTATGGCTACACCTTC. This encodes CASSPFGGQGFYGYTF.

V and J are TRBV28 and TRBJ2-7; 11 positions match TRBD2. Germline loops: CDR1 MDHEN, CDR2 SYDVKM. The CDR3 consists of 17 residues. V gave up 3 bases and J gave up 5 bases; unmatched junction bases: 12. The CDR3 reads CASSFLRSSGRFDEQYF. The CDR3 nucleotides are TGTGCCAGCAGTTTTCTTAGGTCTAGCGGGAGGTTCGACGAGCAGTACTTC.

The chain has TRBV5-6 and TRBJ2-7, with 7 bases identical to TRBD1. The germline gives CDR1 SGHDT, CDR2 YYEEEE. With V trimmed by 6 bases and J by 2 bases, 8 bases remained unmatched. This CDR3 is built from 14 residues. The chain's CDR3 is CASTRRGSTYEQYF. CDR3 in DNA: TGTGCCAGCACCCGCAGGGGGAGCACCTACGAGCAGTACTTC. The whole variable domain, remainder taken from reference TRBV5-6 and TRBJ2-7, is DAGVTQSPTHLIKTRGQQVTLRCSPKSGHDTVSWYQQALGQGPQFIFQYYEEEERQRGNFPDRFSGHQFPNYSSELNVNALLLGDSALYLCASTRRGSTYEQYFGPGTRLTVT.

A single count supports this clone. The chain uses TRBV4-1 and TRBJ2-2; a possible D gene is TRBD1 (5 bases). Per the germline V gene, CDR1 is MGHRA and CDR2 is YSYEKL. The CDR3 consists of 13 residues. Trimming shortened V by 4 bases and J by 5 bases, and 8 bases separated the two germline ends. DNA for the CDR3: TGCGCCAGCAGCCGGACACCAACCGGGGAGCTGTTTTTT. This sequence encodes CASSRTPTGELFF.

The J gene is TRBJ2-1, the V gene TRBV5-4, with a weak D call TRBD2 (5 bases). This CDR3 contains 15 residues. V was shortened by 1 base and J by 2 bases, with 10 bases between the two germline ends. CDR1 and CDR2 from the germline V gene are SGHNT and YYREEE (reference sequence). CDR3 amino acids: CASSLPGSTYNEQFF. CDR3 DNA: TGTGCCAGCAGCTTGCCGGGGTCGACCTACAATGAGCAGTTCTTC. The whole variable domain, remainder taken from reference TRBV5-4 and TRBJ2-1, is ETGVTQSPTHLIKTRGQQVTLRCSSQSGHNTVSWYQQALGQGPQFIFQYYREEENGRGNFPPRFSGLQFPNYSSELNVNALELDDSALYLCASSLPGSTYNEQFFGPGTRLTVL.

The chain uses TRBV7-7 and TRBJ2-2, with unresolved D. Trimming took off 5 bases at V and 3 bases at J, with 10 bases between the two ends. CDR3 length: 14 amino acids. Germline CDR1 reads SSHAT; CDR2 reads FNYEAQ (reference sequence). CDR3 loop: CASSQDQYTGELFF. CDR3 nucleotides: TGTGCCAGCAGCCAGGACCAATACACCGGGGAGCTGTTTTTT. The variable domain in full, with the rest retrieved from reference TRBV7-7 and TRBJ2-2, is GAGVSQSPRYKVTKRGQDVTLRCDPISSHATLYWYQQALGQGPEFLTYFNYEAQPDKSGLPSDRFSAERPEGSISTLTIQRTEQRDSAMYRCASSQDQYTGELFFGEGSRLTVL.

V is TRBV14 and J is TRBJ2-3; 10 bases fit TRBD2. This CDR3 has 17 residues. Germline CDR1 SGHDN, CDR2 FVKESK. J was trimmed by 5 bases and V by 5 bases; bases with no gene match: 13. CDR3 residues: CASSDWAGAGGRDTQYF. CDR3 nucleotides: TGTGCCAGCAGCGACTGGGCGGGAGCGGGAGGGCGAGATACGCAGTATTTT.

The genes are TRBV30 and TRBJ2-1, with a possible D match to TRBD2 (6 bases). The V and J ends lost 4 bases and 10 bases respectively, with 23 bases between them. The germline V gene encodes CDR1 GTSNPN and CDR2 SVGIG (reference sequence). The CDR3 runs 15 residues. CDR3 amino acids: CAWTAWAGIKEEQFF. CDR3 DNA sequence: TGTGCCTGGACAGCCTGGGCGGGAATAAAGGAGGAGCAGTTCTTC.

The V and J genes are TRBV28 and TRBJ1-1; TRBD1 agrees at 9 bases. The CDR3 is made up of 17 amino acids. In germline, CDR1 is MDHEN, CDR2 SYDVKM. V was pared by 5 bases and J by 2 bases, with 12 bases of the junction left unmatched. CDR3 protein: CASSPTGTGKSNTEAFF. The CDR3 nucleotides are TGTGCCAGCAGTCCAACCGGGACAGGGAAATCAAACACTGAAGCTTTCTTT.